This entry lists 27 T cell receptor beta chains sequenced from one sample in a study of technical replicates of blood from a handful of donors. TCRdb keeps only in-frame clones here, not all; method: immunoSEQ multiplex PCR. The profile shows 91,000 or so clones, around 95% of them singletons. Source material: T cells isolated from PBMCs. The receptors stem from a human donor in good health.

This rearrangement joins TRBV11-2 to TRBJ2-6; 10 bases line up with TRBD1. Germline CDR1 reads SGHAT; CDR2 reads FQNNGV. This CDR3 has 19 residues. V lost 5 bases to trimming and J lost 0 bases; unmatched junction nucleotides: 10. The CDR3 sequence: CASSPMRGDRGSGANVLTF. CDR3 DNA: TGTGCCAGCAGCCCCATGCGGGGGGACAGGGGCTCTGGGGCCAACGTCCTGACTTTC.

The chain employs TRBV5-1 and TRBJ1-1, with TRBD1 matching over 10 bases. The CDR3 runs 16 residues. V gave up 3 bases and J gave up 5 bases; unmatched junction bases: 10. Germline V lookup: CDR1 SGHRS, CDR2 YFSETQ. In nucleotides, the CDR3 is TGCGCCAGCAGCTGGGACAGGGGCCTCGAGTCAACTGAAGCTTTCTTT. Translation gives CASSWDRGLESTEAFF.

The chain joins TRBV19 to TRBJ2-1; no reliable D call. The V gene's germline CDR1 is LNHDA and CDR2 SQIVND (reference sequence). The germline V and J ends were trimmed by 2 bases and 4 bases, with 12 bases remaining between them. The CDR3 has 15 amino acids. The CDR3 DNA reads TGTGCCAGTAGTATACTGCTAACGAGATACAATGAGCAGTTCTTC. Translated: CASSILLTRYNEQFF.

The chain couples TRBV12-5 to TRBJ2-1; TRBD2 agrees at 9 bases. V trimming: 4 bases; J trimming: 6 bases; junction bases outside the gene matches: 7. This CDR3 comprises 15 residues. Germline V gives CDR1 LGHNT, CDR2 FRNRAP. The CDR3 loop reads CASGSAGGRFNEQFF. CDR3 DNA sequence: TGTGCTAGTGGTTCGGCGGGGGGGAGGTTCAATGAGCAGTTCTTC. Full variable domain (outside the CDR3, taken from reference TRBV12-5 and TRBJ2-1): DARVTQTPRHKVTEMGQEVTMRCQPILGHNTVFWYRQTMMQGLELLAYFRNRAPLDDSGMPKDRFSAEMPDATLATLKIQPSEPRDSAVYFCASGSAGGRFNEQFFGPGTRLTVL.

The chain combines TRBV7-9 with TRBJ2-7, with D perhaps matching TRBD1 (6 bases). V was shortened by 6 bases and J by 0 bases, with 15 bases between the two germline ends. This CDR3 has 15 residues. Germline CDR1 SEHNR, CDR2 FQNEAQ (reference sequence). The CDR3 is CASSRTATFSYEQYF. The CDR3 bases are TGTGCCAGCAGTCGGACAGCTACCTTCTCCTACGAGCAGTACTTC.

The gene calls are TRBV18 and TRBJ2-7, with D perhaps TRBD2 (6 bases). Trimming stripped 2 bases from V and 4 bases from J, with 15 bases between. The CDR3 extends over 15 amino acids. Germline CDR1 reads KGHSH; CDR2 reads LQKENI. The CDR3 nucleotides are TGTGCCAGCTCACCATGGAGGGGTGGCACATACGAGCAGTACTTC. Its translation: CASSPWRGGTYEQYF.

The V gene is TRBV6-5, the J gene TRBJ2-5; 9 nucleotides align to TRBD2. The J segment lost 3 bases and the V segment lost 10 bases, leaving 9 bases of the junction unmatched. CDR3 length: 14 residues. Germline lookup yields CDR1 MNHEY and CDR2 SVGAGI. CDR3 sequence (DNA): TGTGCCACCGTAGCGGGAGACATGAAAGAGACCCAGTACTTC. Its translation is CATVAGDMKETQYF.

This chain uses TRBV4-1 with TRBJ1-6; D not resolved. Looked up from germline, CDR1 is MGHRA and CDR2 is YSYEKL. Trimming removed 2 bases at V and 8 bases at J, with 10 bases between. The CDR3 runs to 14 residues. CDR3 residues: CASSQPGKHSPLHF. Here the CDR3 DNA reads TGCGCCAGCAGCCAACCGGGAAAACATTCACCCCTCCACTTT.

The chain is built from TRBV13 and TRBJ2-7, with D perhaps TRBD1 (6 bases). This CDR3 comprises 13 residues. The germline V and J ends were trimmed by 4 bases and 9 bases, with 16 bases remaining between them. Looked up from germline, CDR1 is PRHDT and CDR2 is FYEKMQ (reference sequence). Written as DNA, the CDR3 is TGTGCCAGCAGCTATGACAGGCGGTCTTTGCAGTACTTC. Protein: CASSYDRRSLQYF.

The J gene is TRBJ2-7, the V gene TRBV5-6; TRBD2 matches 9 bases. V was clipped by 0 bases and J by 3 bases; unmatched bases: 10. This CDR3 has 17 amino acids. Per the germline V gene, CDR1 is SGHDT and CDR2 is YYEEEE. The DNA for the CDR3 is TGTGCCAGCAGCTTGGATTCCTTCGCGGGAGGGTTCTACGAGCAGTACTTC. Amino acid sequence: CASSLDSFAGGFYEQYF. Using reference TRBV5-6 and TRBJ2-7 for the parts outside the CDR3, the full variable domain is DAGVTQSPTHLIKTRGQQVTLRCSPKSGHDTVSWYQQALGQGPQFIFQYYEEEERQRGNFPDRFSGHQFPNYSSELNVNALLLGDSALYLCASSLDSFAGGFYEQYFGPGTRLTVT.

CDR3 bases: TGTGCCAGCAGCTTATCCCCCTCCCCGACAGGCCTGAACACTGAAGCTTTCTTT. The encoded protein is CASSLSPSPTGLNTEAFF. The V gene is TRBV7-8, the J gene TRBJ1-1; a possible D gene is TRBD1 (6 bases). Deletions cut 2 bases from V and 0 bases from J, with 19 bases between. Germline values: CDR1 SGHVS, CDR2 FQNEAQ. This CDR3 is 18 amino acids long.

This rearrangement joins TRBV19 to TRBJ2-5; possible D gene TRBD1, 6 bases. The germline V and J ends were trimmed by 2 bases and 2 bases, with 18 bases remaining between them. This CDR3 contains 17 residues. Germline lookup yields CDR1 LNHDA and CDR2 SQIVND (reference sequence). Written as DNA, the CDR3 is TGTGCCAGTAGTATAAGGAACAGGGTACGTCGACAAGAGACCCAGTACTTC. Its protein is CASSIRNRVRRQETQYF. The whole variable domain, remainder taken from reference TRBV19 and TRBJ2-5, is DGGITQSPKYLFRKEGQNVTLSCEQNLNHDAMYWYRQDPGQGLRLIYYSQIVNDFQKGDIAEGYSVSREKKESFPLTVTSAQKNPTAFYLCASSIRNRVRRQETQYFGPGTRLLVL.

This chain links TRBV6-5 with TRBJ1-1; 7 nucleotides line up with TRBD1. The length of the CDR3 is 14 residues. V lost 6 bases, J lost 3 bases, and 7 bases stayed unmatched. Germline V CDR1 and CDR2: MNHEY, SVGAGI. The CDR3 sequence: CASRPTGVYTEAFF. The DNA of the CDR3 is TGTGCCAGCAGACCTACAGGGGTTTACACTGAAGCTTTCTTT.

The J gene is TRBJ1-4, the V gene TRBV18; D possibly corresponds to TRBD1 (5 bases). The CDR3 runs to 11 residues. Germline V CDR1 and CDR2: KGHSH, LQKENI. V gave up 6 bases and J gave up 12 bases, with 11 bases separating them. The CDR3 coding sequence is TGTGCCAGCTCCCAGGGTGCGGAACTGTTTTTT. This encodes CASSQGAELFF.

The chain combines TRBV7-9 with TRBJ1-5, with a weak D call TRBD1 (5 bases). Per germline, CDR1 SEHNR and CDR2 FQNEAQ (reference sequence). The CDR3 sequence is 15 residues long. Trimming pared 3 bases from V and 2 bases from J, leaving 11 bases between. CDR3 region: CASSLEGRGNQPQHF. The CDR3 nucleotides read TGTGCCAGCAGCTTGGAGGGCAGGGGCAATCAGCCCCAGCATTTT.

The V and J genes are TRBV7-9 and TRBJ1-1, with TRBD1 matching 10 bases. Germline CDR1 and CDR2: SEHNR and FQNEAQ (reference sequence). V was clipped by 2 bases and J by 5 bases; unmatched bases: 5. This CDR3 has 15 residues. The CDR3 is CASSLRQGASTEAFF. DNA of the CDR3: TGTGCCAGCAGCTTAAGACAGGGGGCGAGTACTGAAGCTTTCTTT.

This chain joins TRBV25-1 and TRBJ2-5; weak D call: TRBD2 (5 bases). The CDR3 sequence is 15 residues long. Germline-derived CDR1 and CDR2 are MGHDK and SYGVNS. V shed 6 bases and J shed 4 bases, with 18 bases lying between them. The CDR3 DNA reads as TGTGCCAGCAGCCCCCCTCCGGGATGGGGAGAGACCCAGTACTTC. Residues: CASSPPPGWGETQYF.

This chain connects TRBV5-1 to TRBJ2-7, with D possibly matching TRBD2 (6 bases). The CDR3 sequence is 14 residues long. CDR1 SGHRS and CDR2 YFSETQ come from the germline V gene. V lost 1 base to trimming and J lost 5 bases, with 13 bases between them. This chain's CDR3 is CASSLTEGSNEQYF. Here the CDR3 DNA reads TGCGCCAGCAGCTTGACGGAGGGTAGCAACGAGCAGTACTTC.

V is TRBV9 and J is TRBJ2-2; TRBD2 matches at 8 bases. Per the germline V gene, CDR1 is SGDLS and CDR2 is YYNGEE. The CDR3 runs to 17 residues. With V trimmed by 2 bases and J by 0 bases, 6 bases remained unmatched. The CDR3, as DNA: TGTGCCAGCAGCGTTACACCGGGACTAGCGAACACCGGGGAGCTGTTTTTT. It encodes CASSVTPGLANTGELFF.

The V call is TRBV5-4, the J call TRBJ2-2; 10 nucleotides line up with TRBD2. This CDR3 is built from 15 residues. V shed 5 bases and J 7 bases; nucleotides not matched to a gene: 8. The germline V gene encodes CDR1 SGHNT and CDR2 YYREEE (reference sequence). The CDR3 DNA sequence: TGTGCCAGCAGGTGGAGCGGGAGGGCCGGCGGGGAGCTGTTTTTT. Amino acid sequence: CASRWSGRAGGELFF.

Written as DNA, the CDR3 is TGCGCCAGCAGCTCAGACAGCTTTAACTATGGCTACACCTTC. It translates to CASSSDSFNYGYTF. The chain has TRBV5-1 and TRBJ1-2, with TRBD1 as a possible D gene (5 bases). The germline CDR1 and CDR2 sequences are SGHRS and YFSETQ. Trimming removed 3 bases at V and 1 base at J, with 10 bases between. This CDR3 region has 14 residues.

CDR3 protein: CSATGGAEQYF. As DNA, the CDR3 is TGCAGTGCTACAGGGGGCGCCGAGCAGTACTTC. The rearrangement joins TRBV20-1 to TRBJ2-7; 8 bases are a match to TRBD1. This CDR3 contains 11 residues. Trimming removed 4 bases from V and 6 bases from J; junction bases left unmatched: 2. Germline V gene sequence: CDR1 DFQATT, CDR2 SNEGSKA (reference sequence).

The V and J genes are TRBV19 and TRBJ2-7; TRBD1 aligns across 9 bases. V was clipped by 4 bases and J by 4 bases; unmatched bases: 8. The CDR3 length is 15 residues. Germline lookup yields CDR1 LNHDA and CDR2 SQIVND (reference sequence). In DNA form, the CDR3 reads TGTGCCAGTAGTAGATTCCCGGGACAGGGATACGAGCAGTACTTC. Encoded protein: CASSRFPGQGYEQYF.

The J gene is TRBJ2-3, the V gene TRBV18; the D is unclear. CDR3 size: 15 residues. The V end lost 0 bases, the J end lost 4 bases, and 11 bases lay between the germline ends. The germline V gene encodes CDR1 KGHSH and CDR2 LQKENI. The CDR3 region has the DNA TGTGCCAGCTCACCACCGATCGGTATATCAGATACGCAGTATTTT. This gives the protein CASSPPIGISDTQYF.

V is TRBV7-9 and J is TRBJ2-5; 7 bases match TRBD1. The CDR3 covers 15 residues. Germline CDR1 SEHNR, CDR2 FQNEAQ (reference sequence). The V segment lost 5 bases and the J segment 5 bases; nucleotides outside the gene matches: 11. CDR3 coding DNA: TGTGCCAGCAGCCCCGGGACAGACACCCTGGAGACCCAGTACTTC. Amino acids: CASSPGTDTLETQYF. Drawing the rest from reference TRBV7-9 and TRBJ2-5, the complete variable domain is DTGVSQNPRHKITKRGQNVTFRCDPISEHNRLYWYRQTLGQGPEFLTYFQNEAQLEKSRLLSDRFSAERPKGSFSTLEIQRTEQGDSAMYLCASSPGTDTLETQYFGPGTRLLVL.

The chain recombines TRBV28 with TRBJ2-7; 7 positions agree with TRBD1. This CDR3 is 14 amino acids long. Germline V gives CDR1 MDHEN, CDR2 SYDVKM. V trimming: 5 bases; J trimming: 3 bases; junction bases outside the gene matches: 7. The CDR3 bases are TGTGCCAGCAGTCCGACCGGACAGGTCTACGAGCAGTACTTC. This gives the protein CASSPTGQVYEQYF.

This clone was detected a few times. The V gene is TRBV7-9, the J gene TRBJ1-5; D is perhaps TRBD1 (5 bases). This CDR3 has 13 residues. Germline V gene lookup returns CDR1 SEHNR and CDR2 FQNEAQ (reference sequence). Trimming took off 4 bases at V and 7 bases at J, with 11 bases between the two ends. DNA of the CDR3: TGTGCCAGCAGCTATTACACAGGACAGCCCCAGCATTTT. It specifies CASSYYTGQPQHF.